Presented here are 27 T cell receptor beta chains from one specimen sequenced in a study of cytomegalovirus exposure and HLA in healthy donors. PCR employed 60 Vbeta and 13 Jbeta primers. Profiled with immunoSEQ multiplex PCR; TCRdb holds only in-frame clones, not every one. The data hold 200,000 to 250,000 clones, with approximately 80% observed a single time. Sequencing used PBMCs. The receptors here all came from a woman aged 40 to 55 in good health and CMV-seronegative.

V and J are TRBV29-1 and TRBJ2-3; D not certain. Germline lookup yields CDR1 SQVTM and CDR2 ANQGSEA. This CDR3 spans 15 amino acids. Trimming took 3 bases from V and 6 from J, leaving 19 bases between them. CDR3 region: CSVEHPGGNLDTQYF. In nucleotides, the CDR3 is TGCAGCGTTGAGCATCCAGGTGGTAATTTGGATACGCAGTATTTT.

This clone was detected only once. The chain links TRBV5-3 to TRBJ2-2, with a possible D match to TRBD2 (7 bases). TRBV5-3 is treated as an ORF (open reading frame) with a function not yet certain. Trimming shortened V by 3 bases and J by 6 bases, and 21 bases separated the two germline ends. This CDR3 has 17 amino acids. The CDR3 sequence is CARSWFGPAGASGELFF. CDR3 bases: TGTGCCAGAAGCTGGTTCGGACCGGCGGGGGCCTCCGGGGAGCTGTTTTTT.

The gene calls are TRBV28 and TRBJ2-1; D perhaps matches TRBD1 (5 bases). V lost 6 bases, J lost 9 bases, and 12 bases lay in between. The CDR3 is 12 amino acids. Germline V lookup: CDR1 MDHEN, CDR2 SYDVKM. CDR3 sequence reads: CASSRRVGEQFF. The CDR3 DNA is TGTGCCAGCAGCCGCAGGGTTGGTGAGCAGTTCTTC.

The chain uses TRBV30 and TRBJ1-5; 9 bases match TRBD1. The germline gives CDR1 GTSNPN, CDR2 SVGIG (reference sequence). The CDR3 runs to 17 residues. J gave up 4 bases and V 0 bases, and 10 bases lay outside the gene matches. The CDR3 loop is CAWSVRQGVGVNQPQHF. The CDR3 DNA is TGTGCCTGGAGTGTTCGACAGGGGGTGGGGGTAAATCAGCCCCAGCATTTT.

CDR3 DNA: TGTGCCAGCAGCTTGGCGTCTTATGGCTACACCTTC. Translating gives CASSLASYGYTF. This rearrangement joins TRBV5-6 to TRBJ1-2; D unclear. The germline V and J ends were trimmed by 0 bases and 5 bases, with 5 bases remaining between them. This CDR3 is 12 amino acids long. Germline V gene data show CDR1 as SGHDT and CDR2 as YYEEEE.

Regarding this clone: The junction and the germline gene differ at one end; a read error may be behind it. This sequence joins TRBV20-1 and TRBJ1-2, with a weak D call TRBD1 (5 bases). The length of the CDR3 is 11 residues. From germline, CDR1 is DFQATT and CDR2 SNEGSKA (reference sequence). The CDR3 nucleotides read TGCAGTGCTGGAGTCCCGGGACTAGACCCCTTC. Amino acids: CSAGVPGLDPF.

Concerning this clone itself: A read error may account for a junction end that differs from germline. The chain has TRBV7-7 and TRBJ2-5; D remains ambiguous. This CDR3 contains 14 residues. Germline CDR1 and CDR2: SSHAT and FNYEAQ (reference sequence). CDR3 nucleotides: TGTGCTAGCAGCCAGAACGTGGGCAAAGAGACCCAGTACTTC. Amino acid sequence: CASSQNVGKETQYF.

The chain carries TRBV11-1 and TRBJ1-1; D is ambiguous. This CDR3 contains 12 residues. Per germline, CDR1 SGHAT and CDR2 FQDESV (reference sequence). Trimming removed 5 bases at V and 5 bases at J, with 9 bases between. CDR3 loop: CASSPGGTEAFF. For the CDR3, the DNA is TGTGCCAGCAGCCCAGGAGGAACTGAAGCTTTCTTT.

The V gene is TRBV5-1, the J gene TRBJ2-6, with D perhaps TRBD1 (5 bases). V lost 0 bases, J lost 1 base, and 14 bases lay in between. CDR3 size: 18 residues. In germline, CDR1 is SGHRS, CDR2 YFSETQ. CDR3 nucleotides: TGCGCCAGCAGCTTGGCCGGTACATCAGGGTCTGGGGCCAACGTCCTGACTTTC. It is translated as CASSLAGTSGSGANVLTF.

This chain links TRBV5-6 with TRBJ1-6, with D uncertain. The CDR3 is made up of 17 amino acids. V was pared by 4 bases and J by 0 bases, with 14 bases between. CDR1 is SGHDT, CDR2 YYEEEE, per germline. CDR3 protein: CASSRPPGSSYNSPLHF. Here the CDR3 DNA reads TGTGCCAGCAGCCGCCCCCCGGGGAGCTCCTATAATTCACCCCTCCACTTT.

This clone has only a few counts. The chain combines TRBV14 with TRBJ1-4; 7 bases fit TRBD1. The CDR3 is 13 amino acids. The V and J ends lost 3 bases and 7 bases, in that order; junction bases with no gene match: 2. Per germline, CDR1 SGHDN and CDR2 FVKESK. CDR3 in DNA: TGTGCCAGCAGCCATTACAGGGGTGAAAAACTGTTTTTT. It encodes CASSHYRGEKLFF.

This chain uses TRBV18 with TRBJ1-3; D might be TRBD1 (5 bases). The CDR3 has 15 amino acids. Germline lookup yields CDR1 KGHSH and CDR2 LQKENI. V shed 5 bases and J shed 0 bases, with 11 bases lying between them. The CDR3 DNA is TGTGCCAGCTCATCGGACATGGCCTCTGGAAACACCATATATTTT. Translating gives CASSSDMASGNTIYF.

This clone was counted only a few times. The chain carries TRBV12-5 and TRBJ2-1; perhaps TRBD1 as D (6 bases). Germline values: CDR1 LGHNT, CDR2 FRNRAP. This CDR3 has 14 amino acids. V dropped 7 bases and J dropped 0 bases, with 10 bases sitting between them. The CDR3 here is CASATGSSYNEQFF. CDR3 sequence (DNA): TGTGCTAGTGCCACAGGGAGCTCCTACAATGAGCAGTTCTTC.

The gene calls are TRBV13 and TRBJ2-3, with 10 positions matching TRBD2. Germline V gene data show CDR1 as PRHDT and CDR2 as FYEKMQ (reference sequence). Germline trimming cut 7 bases from V and 5 bases from J; bases unmatched to any gene: 9. The CDR3 loop spans 15 amino acids. CDR3 sequence: CASKIAGGPEDTQYF. The CDR3 DNA reads as TGTGCCAGCAAGATAGCGGGGGGCCCGGAAGATACGCAGTATTTT.

This clone has a handful of counts. V gene TRBV9 combines with J gene TRBJ1-6; D is unresolved. V lost 5 bases and J 7 bases, leaving 10 bases between the germline ends. The CDR3 runs 13 residues. Per the germline V gene, CDR1 is SGDLS and CDR2 is YYNGEE. DNA for the CDR3: TGTGCCAGCAGGACCCTGGAGAATTCACCCCTCCACTTT. Its translation: CASRTLENSPLHF.

The CDR3 spells CASMRQGAGAEAFF. Written as DNA, the CDR3 is TGTGCCAGCATGCGTCAGGGGGCAGGCGCTGAAGCTTTCTTT. The gene calls are TRBV27 and TRBJ1-1, with 8 bases that match TRBD1. The CDR3 length is 14 residues. V gave up 7 bases and J gave up 6 bases; unmatched junction bases: 10. Germline CDR1 reads MNHEY; CDR2 reads SMNVEV (reference sequence).

A word on this clone: This specimen includes other DNA sequences encoding the same CDR3. This rearrangement joins TRBV11-2 to TRBJ2-1; D not certain. Germline values: CDR1 SGHAT, CDR2 FQNNGV. The CDR3 is 13 amino acids. V lost 1 base and J lost 4, with 5 bases in between. The CDR3 region is CASSLGRYNEQFF. CDR3 DNA sequence: TGTGCCAGCAGCTTAGGCAGATACAATGAGCAGTTCTTC.

The V gene is TRBV4-3, the J gene TRBJ1-6; a possible D gene is TRBD1 (6 bases). The germline CDR1 and CDR2 sequences are LGHNA and YSLEER. The CDR3 is 16 amino acids. Trimming left V 4 bases short and J 8 bases short, with 18 bases between. The CDR3 here is CASSLLAGDAHSPLHF. In DNA, the CDR3 is TGCGCCAGCAGCCTCCTTGCAGGGGATGCGCATTCACCCCTCCACTTT.

This rearrangement joins TRBV7-9 to TRBJ1-2; 8 positions agree with TRBD1. The CDR3 is made up of 14 amino acids. The trim removed 5 bases at V and 7 bases at J, leaving 9 bases unmatched. From germline, CDR1 is SEHNR and CDR2 FQNEAQ (reference sequence). The CDR3 is CASSVPQGAGGYTF. CDR3 DNA: TGTGCCAGCAGCGTTCCCCAGGGGGCGGGTGGCTACACCTTC. Using reference TRBV7-9 and TRBJ1-2 for the parts outside the CDR3, the full variable domain is DTGVSQNPRHKITKRGQNVTFRCDPISEHNRLYWYRQTLGQGPEFLTYFQNEAQLEKSRLLSDRFSAERPKGSFSTLEIQRTEQGDSAMYLCASSVPQGAGGYTFGSGTRLTVV.

This sequence joins TRBV29-1 and TRBJ1-4; no definite D call. Germline CDR1 is SQVTM and CDR2 is ANQGSEA. The CDR3 consists of 11 residues. In nucleotides, the CDR3 is TGCAGTGTGGGCCACGGTGAAAAACTGTTTTTT. This sequence encodes CSVGHGEKLFF.

The rearrangement joins TRBV19 to TRBJ1-2; TRBD1 matches at 8 bases. Trimming cost V 7 bases and J 8 bases; bases outside gene matches: 12. Germline-derived CDR1 and CDR2 are LNHDA and SQIVND (reference sequence). The CDR3 consists of 14 residues. In DNA form, the CDR3 reads TGTGCCAGTACCCCCGGGACAGGATATAGGGGCTACACCTTC. This translates into CASTPGTGYRGYTF.

V and J are TRBV7-2 and TRBJ2-7; TRBD1 agrees at 7 bases. CDR3 size: 16 residues. Germline CDR1 SGHTA, CDR2 FQGNSA. V was pared by 0 bases and J by 0 bases, with 5 bases of the junction left unmatched. The DNA of the CDR3 is TGTGCCAGCAGCTTAGCGGCCGGGACAGTCTCCTACGAGCAGTACTTC. Amino acids: CASSLAAGTVSYEQYF.

With respect to this clone: Relative to the germline gene, one junction end is altered; a read error may explain this. V usage is TRBV7-9 and J usage is TRBJ1-4; 9 bases map to TRBD1. Germline CDR1 reads SEHNR; CDR2 reads FQNEAQ (reference sequence). This CDR3 spans 14 amino acids. The CDR3 DNA follows: TGTTCCAGCAGTCGACAGGGGGATAATGAAAAACTGTTTTTT. Amino acids: CSSSRQGDNEKLFF.

The chain uses TRBV6-5 and TRBJ1-4; D is uncertain. V lost 2 bases and J lost 5, with 3 bases in between. Germline lookup yields CDR1 MNHEY and CDR2 SVGAGI. The length of the CDR3 is 12 residues. Written as DNA, the CDR3 is TGTGCCAGCAGTTACCTGAATGAAAAACTGTTTTTT. It encodes CASSYLNEKLFF.

This rearrangement joins TRBV10-3 to TRBJ1-2; 7 bases align to TRBD1. V lost 6 bases, J lost 1 base, and 5 bases stayed unmatched. The germline V gene encodes CDR1 ENHRY and CDR2 SYGVKD. The CDR3 spans 14 residues. CDR3 nucleotide sequence: TGTGCCATCAGGGGGGACAGTATTAACTATGGCTACACCTTC. This sequence encodes CAIRGDSINYGYTF.

This rearrangement joins TRBV9 to TRBJ2-3; the D is unclear. Trimming shortened V by 0 bases and J by 4 bases, and 6 bases separated the two germline ends. There are 13 residues in the CDR3. The germline V gene encodes CDR1 SGDLS and CDR2 YYNGEE. CDR3 loop: CASSVAIADTQYF. CDR3 in DNA: TGTGCCAGCAGCGTAGCTATTGCAGATACGCAGTATTTT.

The chain joins TRBV19 to TRBJ2-2; TRBD1 agrees at 8 bases. This CDR3 is 16 amino acids long. CDR1 is LNHDA, CDR2 SQIVND, per germline (reference sequence). Germline trimming cut 7 bases from V and 3 bases from J; bases unmatched to any gene: 10. The CDR3 protein is CASTTLGQGDTGELFF. CDR3 DNA: TGTGCCAGTACCACCCTCGGACAGGGTGACACCGGGGAGCTGTTTTTT. Using reference TRBV19 and TRBJ2-2 for the parts outside the CDR3, the full variable domain is DGGITQSPKYLFRKEGQNVTLSCEQNLNHDAMYWYRQDPGQGLRLIYYSQIVNDFQKGDIAEGYSVSREKKESFPLTVTSAQKNPTAFYLCASTTLGQGDTGELFFGEGSRLTVL.